This TCR beta chain was sequenced for a study of CD8+CD57+ T cells in acquired aplastic anemia. Study information: The study obtained an average of roughly 3 ug of DNA from sorted CD4+ and CD8+ cells. Healthy donors had, on average, about 10.8 million reads for their CD4+ cells.

General observations from the study: It was found that about 31 CD8+ CDR3 sequences were shared between patients and controls.

It was genomic DNA that served as the template for profiling TCR beta VDJ and CDR3. In TCRdb, the reads were re-called with MiXCR into one record per CDR3 protein. This sample yields approximately 98,000 distinct CDR3 sequences, of which approximately 48% are seen a single time; 30% to 35% belongs to the top ten. About this clonotype: No antigen is known for it.

Input material: sorted CD4+, CD8+, or CD8+CD57+ T cells (not recorded which) from PBMCs. This TCR derives from a human donor in good health, serving as a control.

The CDR3 DNA reads TGTGCCAGCAGTGAAGACGAGACAGGGGGCATTAATGGCTACACCTTC. Protein sequence: CASSEDETGGINGYTF. The chain joins TRBV6-1 to TRBJ1-2, with 10 positions matching TRBD1. The CDR3 length is 16 residues. Germline lookup yields CDR1 MNHNS and CDR2 SASEGT. V lost 1 base, J lost 6 bases, and 8 bases stayed unmatched.